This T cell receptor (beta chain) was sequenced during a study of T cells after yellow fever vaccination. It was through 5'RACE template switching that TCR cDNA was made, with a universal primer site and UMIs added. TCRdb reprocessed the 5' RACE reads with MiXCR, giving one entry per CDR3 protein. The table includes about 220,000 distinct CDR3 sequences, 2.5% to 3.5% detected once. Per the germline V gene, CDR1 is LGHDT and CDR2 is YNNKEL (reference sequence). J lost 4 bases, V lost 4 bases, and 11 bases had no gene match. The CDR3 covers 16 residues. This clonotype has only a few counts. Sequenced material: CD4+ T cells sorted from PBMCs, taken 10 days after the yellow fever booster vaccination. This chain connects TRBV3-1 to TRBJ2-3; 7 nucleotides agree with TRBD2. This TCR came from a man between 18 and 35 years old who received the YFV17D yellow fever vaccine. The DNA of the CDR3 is TGTGCCAGCAGCCGCCGGGACTACGGGGACGCAGATACGCAGTATTTT. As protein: CASSRRDYGDADTQYF.